The rows below give T cell receptor beta chains drawn from one sample of a study of T cells in tuberculosis. Sequenced by immunoSEQ multiplex PCR; TCRdb stores in-frame clones only, minus some. The sample lists 20,000 to 25,000 clones, 95% to 98% seen once, with roughly 6.2% in the top ten. Sequencing was performed on PBMCs. These receptors all come from a donor aged 10 to 29 with latent tuberculosis or without tuberculosis infection. Both conserved end residues are part of each CDR3. A D gene is named only where the DNA matches it firmly. Expanded clones are given a class, and other clones once, few, many or no size at all.

cdr3_nt cdr3_aa j_call d_call v_call clone_size
TGTGCCAGCAGCTTGGAACGGCTAGGCCACACTGAAGCTTTCTTT CASSLERLGHTEAFF TRBJ1-1 - TRBV5-8 -
TGTGCCAGCAGCAACCGACAGGGGCTTGAAGCTTTCTTT CASSNRQGLEAFF TRBJ1-1 TRBD1 TRBV6-4 -
TGTGCTAGTGGTTTAGGAGTGAACACTGAAGCTTTCTTT CASGLGVNTEAFF TRBJ1-1 - TRBV12-5 -
TGTGCCAGTAGTCCGGGGACAGGGGGCACAGATACGCAGTATTTT CASSPGTGGTDTQYF TRBJ2-3 TRBD1 TRBV19 -
TGTGCCAGCAGTCCTAGCGGGAGCTTCTACGAGCAGTACTTC CASSPSGSFYEQYF TRBJ2-7 TRBD2 TRBV6-6 -
TGTGCCACCCTCCGGGATTGGGCGACTGAAGCTTTCTTT CATLRDWATEAFF TRBJ1-1 - TRBV6-5 -
TGTGCCAGCAGCTTAGCGGGGGACGGCTACACCTTC CASSLAGDGYTF TRBJ1-2 - TRBV5-8 -
TGTGCCAGCAGCTACTACGCAACTAATGAAAAACTGTTTTTT CASSYYATNEKLFF TRBJ1-4 - TRBV5-4 -
TGTGCCAGCAGCTCCCAGCGAAGGAGGGATTCACCCCTCCACTTT CASSSQRRRDSPLHF TRBJ1-6 - TRBV7-9 -
TGTGCCAGCAGTGACCCGGGGGGGTCATATTACGAGCAGTACTTC CASSDPGGSYYEQYF TRBJ2-7 TRBD2 TRBV25-1 -
TGCAGCGTCAGGACACCTTATAGGGGAAACGAGCAGTACTTC CSVRTPYRGNEQYF TRBJ2-7 - TRBV29-1 -
TGTGCCAGCAGTTTCAGGGCCCTTTCAGGGGGCATGGGGACAGATACGCAGTATTTT CASSFRALSGGMGTDTQYF TRBJ2-3 TRBD1 TRBV27 -
TGTGCCAGCAGTTTTCGGAGGGTTATTTCGTATAATTCACCCCTCCACTTT CASSFRRVISYNSPLHF TRBJ1-6 - TRBV27 -
TGTGCCAGCAGCTTAGTTGGACAGGGCGTCGTGGGCTACACCTTC CASSLVGQGVVGYTF TRBJ1-2 TRBD1 TRBV7-2 -
TGTGCCAGCTCACCACCGGGACTACCCTACAATGAGCAGTTCTTC CASSPPGLPYNEQFF TRBJ2-1 TRBD2 TRBV18 -
TGCGCCAGCAGCGTAGACACAGCCACCTATTCACCCCTCCACTTT CASSVDTATYSPLHF TRBJ1-6 - TRBV5-1 -
TGTGCCTGCGGGCACTCTGGAAACACCATATATTTT CACGHSGNTIYF TRBJ1-3 - TRBV19 -
TGTGCCAGCAGCCAAGCCCCGCGGGGGAGCTCCTACGAGCAGTACTTC CASSQAPRGSSYEQYF TRBJ2-7 TRBD2 TRBV4-2 -
TGTGCCAGTATCACTAGCGGGAGGGCCCCCGGGGAGCTGTTTTTT CASITSGRAPGELFF TRBJ2-2 TRBD2 TRBV19 once
TGTGCCAGCAGTATGAGGGTCCATATGAACACTGAAGCTTTCTTT CASSMRVHMNTEAFF TRBJ1-1 - TRBV25-1 -
TGTGCCAGCAGTTCGACAGCCGCGGGGGAGCAGTACTTC CASSSTAAGEQYF TRBJ2-7 - TRBV27 -
TGTGCCTGGGGTACGGACACTGAAGCTTTCTTT CAWGTDTEAFF TRBJ1-1 - TRBV30 -
TGCGCCAGCAGCTTGTATTTGGCCGGACAGGGTTACCCAGATACGCAGTATTTT CASSLYLAGQGYPDTQYF TRBJ2-3 TRBD1 TRBV5-1 -
TGCGCCAGCAGCGCCACCGGACTAGCGGGGAGCTACGAGCAGTACTTC CASSATGLAGSYEQYF TRBJ2-7 TRBD2 TRBV5-1 once
TGCGCCAGCAGCTTGGAGCAAACAGGATGGTTTCGGAGCGGGGAGCTGTTTTTT CASSLEQTGWFRSGELFF TRBJ2-2 - TRBV5-1 -
TGTGCCAGCAGCGGCCTCGGGGACAGGGTCACTGAAGCTTTCTTT CASSGLGDRVTEAFF TRBJ1-1 TRBD1 TRBV9 -
TGTGCCAGCAGCGACCTACAACAGGGGTCCTACGAGCAGTACTTC CASSDLQQGSYEQYF TRBJ2-7 TRBD1 TRBV5-6 -
TGTGCCAGTAGTATAGTACGAGGGGGCTATGGCTACACCTTC CASSIVRGGYGYTF TRBJ1-2 - TRBV19 -
TGTGCCTGGAGCCCTCTGTCCGGGGGGTCTTTTAGTGGCTACACCTTC CAWSPLSGGSFSGYTF TRBJ1-2 - TRBV30 -
TGCGCCAGCAGTGTGACAGACTATGGCTACACCTTC CASSVTDYGYTF TRBJ1-2 - TRBV10-2 -
TGCGCCAGCAGTCAGGGGGCTAGCACAGATACGCAGTATTTT CASSQGASTDTQYF TRBJ2-3 - TRBV23-1 -
TGTGCCAGCAGCCCCGGTGGCACCGGGGAGCTGTTTTTT CASSPGGTGELFF TRBJ2-2 - TRBV6-6 -
TGTGCCAGCGCCGGGCGGGGAAGCACAGATACGCAGTATTTT CASAGRGSTDTQYF TRBJ2-3 - TRBV6-5 -
TGTGCCAGCATCTTCGCAGGGGACTACACCTTC CASIFAGDYTF TRBJ1-2 - TRBV6-1 -
TGTGCCAGCAGCACGTCCGGCGGGGGGCTCCCTTACACTGAAGCTTTCTTT CASSTSGGGLPYTEAFF TRBJ1-1 - TRBV11-1 -
TGTGCCAGCAGCAAGGATGAACCGGGGACGCAGTATTTT CASSKDEPGTQYF TRBJ2-3 - TRBV11-3 -
TGTGCCAGCAGCTCTAAGGACAGGGAGCGTGTATTTATGTCACCCCTCCACTTT CASSSKDRERVFMSPLHF TRBJ1-6 TRBD1 TRBV7-2 once
TGTGCCAGCAGTCAGGGGAGCACTGAAGCTTTCTTT CASSQGSTEAFF TRBJ1-1 - TRBV27 -
TGTGCCAGCAGCCCCTGGGGAGGGACCTACAATGAGCAGTTCTTC CASSPWGGTYNEQFF TRBJ2-1 TRBD2 TRBV7-9 -
TGCGCCAGCAGCCACCCACAGATAAACACTGAAGCTTTCTTT CASSHPQINTEAFF TRBJ1-1 - TRBV5-1 -
TGTGCCAGCACCCTAGTGGGAGGGTACAACTATGGCTACACCTTC CASTLVGGYNYGYTF TRBJ1-2 - TRBV9 -
TGCGCCAGCAGCACAAGACAGGGCGAGAACACTGAAGCTTTCTTT CASSTRQGENTEAFF TRBJ1-1 TRBD1 TRBV5-1 once
TGTGCCAGCAGTGCCCTAGAGGGAGGGATACACTACAATGAGCAGTTCTTC CASSALEGGIHYNEQFF TRBJ2-1 TRBD2 TRBV2 -
TGTGCCACCAGCAGAGCTCAGACAGCTGAAGCTTTCTTT CATSRAQTAEAFF TRBJ1-1 - TRBV15 -
TGTGCCACCCACGAGGGCAGTGTAGAGGGGAGGAAATACTTC CATHEGSVEGRKYF TRBJ2-7 - TRBV28 -
TGCGCCAGCAGCGAAGCCCCCGGACAGGGAAGAGAAAAACTGTTTTTT CASSEAPGQGREKLFF TRBJ1-4 TRBD1 TRBV5-1 -
TGTGCCAGCTCAGCGAGACAGGGGATACAAGAGACCCAGTACTTC CASSARQGIQETQYF TRBJ2-5 TRBD1 TRBV18 -
TGTGCCAGCAGTTTAGACAGGTTCTATGGCTACACCTTC CASSLDRFYGYTF TRBJ1-2 - TRBV27 once
TGTGCCAGCAGTACCCGCAGAGGCACGGGTGGCTACACCTTC CASSTRRGTGGYTF TRBJ1-2 - TRBV27 -
TGTGCCAGCAGTGAAGCGCCCAGGGTTCGACAGCCCCAGCATTTT CASSEAPRVRQPQHF TRBJ1-5 - TRBV2 -
TGTGCCATCAGTTTCTCGGGACTCCCCACCCCGACTCCCCAGTACTTC CAISFSGLPTPTPQYF TRBJ2-5 - TRBV10-3 -
TGCGCCAGCAGCCCGACCGGGGGAGGCTACACCTTC CASSPTGGGYTF TRBJ1-2 - TRBV4-3 -
TGTGCCAGCAGCCCCCACGGGGGGAGGTACGAGCAGTACTTC CASSPHGGRYEQYF TRBJ2-7 TRBD2 TRBV16 -